This paragraph reports one T cell receptor beta chain. This CDR3 has 14 amino acids. Germline CDR1 is SGHTA and CDR2 is FQGNSA. Deletions cut 3 bases from V and 3 bases from J, with 12 bases between. cDNA molecules, individually, were tagged with unique molecular identifiers. TCRdb reprocessed the 5' RACE reads via MiXCR and lists one record per CDR3 protein. The sample holds over 80,000 distinct CDR3 sequences; 13% to 15% are singletons and the top ten take about a tenth. The data were obtained in a study of early T cells in non-severe SARS-CoV-2 infection. Sequencing was performed on whole blood. The chain combines TRBV7-2 with TRBJ2-7, with a weak D call TRBD1 (6 bases). The sequence came from an adult who was a healthcare worker with PCR-confirmed SARS-CoV-2 infection or an uninfected control (not recorded which). Here the CDR3 reads CASSFTGSSYEQYF. The CDR3 bases are TGTGCCAGCAGCTTTACAGGGAGCAGCTACGAGCAGTACTTC.